This TCR beta chain emerged from a study of T cell repertoires in cytomegalovirus infection. About the study: Epitope selection comprised recently identified HLA-C-restricted CMV epitopes and well-studied HLA-B-restricted CMV epitopes. A matching HLA type, together with CMV infection, was signaled by public TCR beta signatures. Study-level results: The ex vivo response showed dominance by HLA-C-restricted CMV-specific TCR beta clonotypes. Identification of carriers of CMV plus the relevant HLA was achieved through cumulative public TCR beta family frequency.

Each CDR3 protein gets one entry after TCRdb re-called the reads with MiXCR. The sample contains more than 55,000 distinct CDR3 sequences, 20% to 25% of which appear only once. This clonotype was seen repeatedly, ten times or more. Its target is not known. Germline V CDR1 and CDR2: DFQATT, SNEGSKA (reference sequence). The CDR3 contains 17 residues. The ends were cut back, 2 bases at V and 0 bases at J, with 16 bases in the middle. Here the sequenced sample was CD8+ T cells from cultured PBMCs, taken from culture after CMV antigen stimulation. The chain employs TRBV20-1 and TRBJ1-4; D ambiguous. This TCR derives from a human donor in good health (CMV status not recorded). Some clones in this sample may be carry-over from other donors' samples. CDR3 bases: TGCAGTGCTAGAACGTCGTGGCAGGTTTCAACTAATGAAAAACTGTTTTTT. This encodes CSARTSWQVSTNEKLFF.